The 18 T cell receptor beta chains presented below share a single source sample, sequenced in a study of shared clonotypes between healthy human individuals. Libraries were prepared by immunoSEQ multiplex PCR; TCRdb keeps only in-frame clonotypes and omits some of them. Found here are a few million clones, more than 80% of them singletons; the top ten hold under 0.45%. Sequencing input: naive CD4+ T cells from PBMCs. Subset indicated: CD45RA+ positively selected. These receptors were taken from a man younger than 30 in good health. Some clones in this sample may be carry-over from other donors' samples.

This chain uses TRBV2 with TRBJ1-2; 7 bases agree with TRBD1. CDR3 length: 14 residues. In germline, CDR1 is SNHLY, CDR2 FYNNEI. The junction had 5 bases not matched to a gene; V was cut back by 0 bases and J by 7 bases. Here the CDR3 DNA reads TGTGCCAGCAGTGAAGCGGCCAGGGGGTCTGGCTACACCTTC. This codes for CASSEAARGSGYTF.

The chain is built from TRBV6-6 and TRBJ1-4; D might be TRBD1 (6 bases). This CDR3 spans 14 amino acids. CDR1 and CDR2 (germline): MNHNY, SVGAGI (reference sequence). Deletions cut 5 bases from V and 4 bases from J, with 11 bases between. As DNA, the CDR3 is TGTGCCAGCAGTGGGACAAGGCGTAATGAAAAACTGTTTTTT. It encodes CASSGTRRNEKLFF.

The sample holds one count of this clone. The genes are TRBV14 and TRBJ2-7; 11 bases map to TRBD2. Trimming cost V 4 bases and J 2 bases; bases outside gene matches: 10. This CDR3 has 17 amino acids. CDR1 SGHDN and CDR2 FVKESK come from the germline V gene. The CDR3 DNA reads TGTGCCAGCAGCCCCAACCTAGGACTAGCGGGCCCCTACGAGCAGTACTTC. It translates to CASSPNLGLAGPYEQYF.

The V and J genes are TRBV29-1 and TRBJ2-1; 7 nucleotides match TRBD1. This CDR3 has 12 residues. Trimming cost V 6 bases and J 8 bases; bases outside gene matches: 7. The germline CDR1 and CDR2 sequences are SQVTM and ANQGSEA. CDR3 sequence: CSVGQLSDEQFF. The CDR3 DNA reads TGCAGCGTGGGACAGTTATCCGATGAGCAGTTCTTC.

This clone was recorded once. This rearrangement joins TRBV5-4 to TRBJ2-1; D call uncertain. The CDR3 runs to 16 residues. The ends were cut back, 4 bases at V and 6 bases at J, with 20 bases in the middle. The germline V gene encodes CDR1 SGHNT and CDR2 YYREEE (reference sequence). In nucleotides, the CDR3 is TGTGCCAGCAGCCAGGTCTTGGCCGCGCCCCCCAATGAGCAGTTCTTC. Protein sequence: CASSQVLAAPPNEQFF.

The rearrangement links TRBV28 to TRBJ2-1, with TRBD2 matching 11 bases. The CDR3 spans 16 residues. CDR1 MDHEN and CDR2 SYDVKM come from the germline V gene. Germline trimming cut 2 bases from V and 3 bases from J; bases unmatched to any gene: 3. The CDR3 is CASSLRTSGLYNEQFF. The CDR3 region has the DNA TGTGCCAGCAGTTTACGGACTAGCGGGCTCTACAATGAGCAGTTCTTC.

The chain is built from TRBV11-2 and TRBJ2-6; D gene unclear. The CDR3 extends over 15 amino acids. V gave up 3 bases and J gave up 1 base, with 7 bases separating them. The germline CDR1 and CDR2 sequences are SGHAT and FQNNGV. The CDR3 bases are TGTGCCAGCAGCTTTACCGATTCTGGGGCCAACGTCCTGACTTTC. It translates to CASSFTDSGANVLTF.

V usage is TRBV9 and J usage is TRBJ2-5; perhaps TRBD1 as D (7 bases). Trimming stripped 3 bases from V and 5 bases from J, with 17 bases between. CDR3 length: 15 amino acids. Germline V gene lookup returns CDR1 SGDLS and CDR2 YYNGEE. The CDR3 region has the DNA TGTGCCAGCAGCGCCCCAGGGGGGCCCCGGGAGACCCAGTACTTC. Translating it yields CASSAPGGPRETQYF.

This rearrangement joins TRBV28 to TRBJ2-7; D is undetermined. In germline, CDR1 is MDHEN, CDR2 SYDVKM. The CDR3 extends over 10 amino acids. Trimming took 6 bases from V and 7 from J, leaving 7 bases between them. The CDR3 DNA reads as TGTGCCAGCAGCCGTTGGGAGCAGTACTTC. It yields the protein CASSRWEQYF.

The V gene is TRBV5-1, the J gene TRBJ2-7, with TRBD2 identical over 9 bases. With 0 bases clipped from V and 2 bases from J, the junction kept 12 bases outside the gene matches. The CDR3 length is 18 residues. CDR1 is SGHRS and CDR2 is YFSETQ in the germline V gene. This CDR3 reads CASSLGTAAGGQTYEQYF. The CDR3 coding sequence is TGCGCCAGCAGCTTGGGTACCGCAGCGGGAGGCCAAACCTACGAGCAGTACTTC.

The genes are TRBV28 and TRBJ2-7, with D unclear. Germline V gene sequence: CDR1 MDHEN, CDR2 SYDVKM. The CDR3 has 12 residues. V was clipped by 3 bases and J by 7 bases, with 10 bases between them. CDR3 nucleotide sequence: TGTGCCAGCAGTTTCCCGACCTCGGAGCAGTACTTC. Amino acids: CASSFPTSEQYF.

The chain recombines TRBV29-1 with TRBJ1-2; D perhaps matches TRBD1 (5 bases). Germline V gene data show CDR1 as SQVTM and CDR2 as ANQGSEA. V shed 6 bases and J shed 8 bases, with 16 bases lying between them. This CDR3 has 12 amino acids. CDR3 residues: CSVGWGRTGYTF. Written as DNA, the CDR3 is TGCAGCGTCGGGTGGGGCAGGACCGGCTACACCTTC.

V is TRBV6-5 and J is TRBJ2-5, with a tentative D call TRBD1 (6 bases). Trimming left V 0 bases short and J 6 bases short, with 14 bases between. There are 15 residues in the CDR3. CDR1 is MNHEY and CDR2 is SVGAGI in the germline V gene. The CDR3 protein is CASSYSPTGKQTQYF. CDR3 DNA: TGTGCCAGCAGTTACTCCCCAACAGGGAAGCAGACCCAGTACTTC.

CDR3 protein: CASSASLNSYNEQFF. CDR3 in DNA: TGTGCCAGCAGCGCAAGTCTAAACTCCTACAATGAGCAGTTCTTC. The V and J genes are TRBV9 and TRBJ2-1, with unresolved D. The CDR3 runs 15 residues. Trimming took off 3 bases at V and 0 bases at J, with 10 bases between the two ends. Per the germline V gene, CDR1 is SGDLS and CDR2 is YYNGEE.

The chain is built from TRBV28 and TRBJ1-4; TRBD1 matches at 8 bases. Germline V gives CDR1 MDHEN, CDR2 SYDVKM. V lost 6 bases and J lost 5; bases outside the gene matches: 11. The length of the CDR3 is 16 residues. The CDR3 coding sequence is TGTGCCAGCAGCCCTTATGCGACAGGGGTGAATGAAAAACTGTTTTTT. It is translated as CASSPYATGVNEKLFF.

The V gene is TRBV6-1, the J gene TRBJ2-1; 11 bases are a match to TRBD2. The CDR3 runs to 20 residues. V shed 4 bases, J shed 1 base, and the junction held 15 bases outside the gene matches. CDR1 and CDR2 from the germline V gene are MNHNS and SASEGT. The DNA for the CDR3 is TGTGCCAGCAGTGCGCTAGGGGGGGGACTAGCGGCTGCTTCCTACAATGAGCAGTTCTTC. Residues: CASSALGGGLAAASYNEQFF.

J is TRBJ1-5 and V is TRBV30, with 7 bases identical to TRBD1. In germline, CDR1 is GTSNPN, CDR2 SVGIG (reference sequence). V lost 2 bases to trimming and J lost 1 base; unmatched junction nucleotides: 5. The CDR3 sequence is 15 residues long. The CDR3 reads CAWSKMGQSNQPQHF. DNA of the CDR3: TGTGCCTGGAGTAAAATGGGACAGAGCAATCAGCCCCAGCATTTT.

The rearrangement joins TRBV15 to TRBJ2-7, with 7 bases aligning to TRBD2. The CDR3 spans 17 residues. CDR1 is LNHNV and CDR2 is YYDKDF in the germline V gene (reference sequence). After removal of 1 base from V and 3 bases from J, the junction contained 12 bases not matched to a gene. CDR3 in DNA: TGTGCCACCAGCAGAGCTGGGACTGGGCTAGCGGTCTACGAGCAGTACTTC. This encodes CATSRAGTGLAVYEQYF.